This entry lists 4 T cell receptor beta chains sequenced from one sample in a study of T cells in Graves' hyperthyroidism and ophthalmopathy. TCR beta CDR3 regions were amplified from RNA transcripts. TCR CDR3 regions were first amplified by RT-PCR with HTBI primers. MiXCR, run by TCRdb on the multiplex PCR reads, gives a single entry per CDR3 protein. The sample has about 680,000 distinct CDR3 sequences, just over 35% seen once; the top ten hold less than 35%. Sequencing was performed on blood. The receptors stem from a woman between 40 and 50 years old with Graves' hyperthyroidism.

This clonotype was counted between two and nine times. This sequence joins TRBV29-1 and TRBJ1-1, with D hard to call. Trimming removed 3 bases at V and 4 bases at J, with 12 bases between. The CDR3 runs to 13 residues. The germline gives CDR1 SQVTM, CDR2 ANQGSEA. The chain's CDR3 is CSVDDGVVTEAFF. CDR3 DNA sequence: TGCAGCGTTGACGACGGGGTTGTCACTGAAGCTTTCTTT. The whole variable domain, remainder taken from reference TRBV29-1 and TRBJ1-1, is SAVISQKPSRDICQRGTSLTIQCQVDSQVTMMFWYRQQPGQSLTLIATANQGSEATYESGFVIDKFPISRPNLTFSTLTVSNMSPEDSSIYLCSVDDGVVTEAFFGQGTRLTVV.

This rearrangement joins TRBV5-1 to TRBJ1-1; 7 bases agree with TRBD1. This CDR3 spans 14 amino acids. V gave up 7 bases and J gave up 6 bases; unmatched junction bases: 12. Germline CDR1 and CDR2: SGHRS and YFSETQ. The CDR3 protein is CASQEGALGAEAFF. The CDR3 DNA reads TGCGCCAGCCAAGAGGGGGCCCTCGGGGCTGAAGCTTTCTTT.

The chain combines TRBV15 with TRBJ1-2; D unclear. V lost 2 bases and J 4 bases, leaving 11 bases between the germline ends. Germline V CDR1 and CDR2: LNHNV, YYDKDF (reference sequence). CDR3 length: 14 residues. CDR3 in DNA: TGTGCCACCAGCAGACAAAACAGCGGCTATGGCTACACCTTC. Residues: CATSRQNSGYGYTF.

The chain is built from TRBV10-3 and TRBJ2-2; 9 nucleotides match TRBD1. After removal of 11 bases from V and 7 bases from J, the junction contained 8 bases not matched to a gene. The CDR3 spans 13 residues. Germline V gene lookup returns CDR1 ENHRY and CDR2 SYGVKD. CDR3 DNA sequence: TGTGCCTCCCGGGGGGACAGGGACGGGGAGCTGTTTTTT. Amino acids: CASRGDRDGELFF.